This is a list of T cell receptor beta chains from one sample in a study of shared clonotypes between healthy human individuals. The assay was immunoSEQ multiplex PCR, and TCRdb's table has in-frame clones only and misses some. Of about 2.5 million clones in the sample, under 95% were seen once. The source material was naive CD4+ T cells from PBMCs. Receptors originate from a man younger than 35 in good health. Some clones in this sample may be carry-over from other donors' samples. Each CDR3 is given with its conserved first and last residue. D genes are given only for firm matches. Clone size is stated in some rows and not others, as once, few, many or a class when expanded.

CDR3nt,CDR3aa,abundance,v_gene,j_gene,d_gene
TGCGCCAGCAGCTTGAGGTCAGGGAGCTCCTACGAGCAGTACTTC,CASSLRSGSSYEQYF,.,TRBV5-1,TRBJ2-7,.
TGCGCCAGCAGCTTGGGTTTCGGGGATGGCGGGGAGCTGTTTTTT,CASSLGFGDGGELFF,.,TRBV5-1,TRBJ2-2,.
TGTGCCAGCTCACTGAACGGGGAGCTGTTTTTT,CASSLNGELFF,.,TRBV18,TRBJ2-2,.
TGTGCCAGCAGCTTGGCCGGGCCAATTAAAAACATTCAGTACTTC,CASSLAGPIKNIQYF,once,TRBV5-5,TRBJ2-4,.
TGTGCCAGCAGCGATGGACAGGGGGCGCCCTACGAGCAGTACTTC,CASSDGQGAPYEQYF,.,TRBV11-2,TRBJ2-7,TRBD1
TGTGCCAGCAGTTACTCGGCGGGCAATCAGCCCCAGCATTTT,CASSYSAGNQPQHF,few,TRBV6-5,TRBJ1-5,.
TGTGCCAGCAGTTACTCGGGGCAGGGTGGAAACACCATATATTTT,CASSYSGQGGNTIYF,.,TRBV6-6,TRBJ1-3,.
TGCGCCAGCAGCTTGGAGGCAGCGTCCGGAGGCGAGCAGTACTTC,CASSLEAASGGEQYF,.,TRBV5-1,TRBJ2-7,.
TGTGCCATCAGTGAGTCCCTACAGGGGGCCTACGAGCAGTACTTC,CAISESLQGAYEQYF,.,TRBV10-3,TRBJ2-7,TRBD1
TGTGCCAGCAGCCACGGCCAACCTGGGAAGACCCAGTACTTC,CASSHGQPGKTQYF,.,TRBV5-6,TRBJ2-5,.
TGTGCCAGCAGCAAAGCGGGACAGGGAGTTTCCGACGAGCAGTACTTC,CASSKAGQGVSDEQYF,.,TRBV21-1,TRBJ2-7,.
TGTGCCAGCAGCCGATTGTGGGATCAGCCCCAGCATTTT,CASSRLWDQPQHF,.,TRBV7-2,TRBJ1-5,.
TGTGCCATCAGTGAACGTGGGGAGTGGAATCAGCCCCAGCATTTT,CAISERGEWNQPQHF,once,TRBV10-3,TRBJ1-5,.
TGTGCCAGCAGCTCACGGACTAGCGGGAGGTCCTACAATGAGCAGTTCTTC,CASSSRTSGRSYNEQFF,.,TRBV7-2,TRBJ2-1,TRBD2
TGCGCCAGCAGCTCCTCGGACAGGGCGAACACTGAAGCTTTCTTT,CASSSSDRANTEAFF,.,TRBV5-1,TRBJ1-1,TRBD1
TGCGCCAGCAGCCTGCTTGTGGGGAACACTGAAGCTTTCTTT,CASSLLVGNTEAFF,.,TRBV4-1,TRBJ1-1,.
TGTGCCAGCAGCTTAACTCGTGATGAGCAGTTCTTC,CASSLTRDEQFF,.,TRBV7-9,TRBJ2-1,.
TGTGCCAGCTCCCTGACCAGTACGATTGAGCAGTTCTTC,CASSLTSTIEQFF,.,TRBV18,TRBJ2-1,.
TGTGCCAGCTCACCACCGGTCAGCTCTGGGGCCAACGTCCTGACTTTC,CASSPPVSSGANVLTF,.,TRBV18,TRBJ2-6,.
TGTGCCAGCTCACTGCCGGGGCGGAACACTGAAGCTTTCTTT,CASSLPGRNTEAFF,.,TRBV18,TRBJ1-1,.
TGTGCCTGGAGAGCTAAGCCGGGACAGGGGATCTACGAGCAGTACTTC,CAWRAKPGQGIYEQYF,.,TRBV30,TRBJ2-7,TRBD1
TGTGCCAGCAGCGTAGTTGGCGGGAGGGCAGATACGCAGTATTTT,CASSVVGGRADTQYF,.,TRBV9,TRBJ2-3,TRBD2
TGCGCCAGCAGCTTCAGTGGTATCACTGAAGCTTTCTTT,CASSFSGITEAFF,.,TRBV5-1,TRBJ1-1,.
TGTGCCACACGTCAGGGGACTGTTTCCTACGAGCAGTACTTC,CATRQGTVSYEQYF,.,TRBV7-2,TRBJ2-7,.
TGCGCCAGCAGCCCTGGGCCCAATACGGAGACCCAGTACTTC,CASSPGPNTETQYF,.,TRBV5-1,TRBJ2-5,.
TGCGCCAGCAGCGGTGGCGCCAACTCCTACAATGAGCAGTTCTTC,CASSGGANSYNEQFF,.,TRBV5-1,TRBJ2-1,.
TGTGCCAGCAGCCCAGGATCCCAAGAGACCCAGTACTTC,CASSPGSQETQYF,.,TRBV7-3,TRBJ2-5,.
TGCGCCAGCAGTGAGGTAGCGGGCCCTTACAATGAGCAGTTCTTC,CASSEVAGPYNEQFF,.,TRBV10-1,TRBJ2-1,TRBD2
TGTGCCAGCAACAAAGAAGCTTTCTTT,CASNKEAFF,.,TRBV6-4,TRBJ1-1,.
TGTGCCAGCAGCCTTTCCGGGACACTCAATTACGAGCAGTACTTC,CASSLSGTLNYEQYF,.,TRBV9,TRBJ2-7,.
TGTGCCAGCAGCCGGGGGGGAGGGACTAGCGGCTACGAGCAGTACTTC,CASSRGGGTSGYEQYF,.,TRBV14,TRBJ2-7,TRBD2
TGCGCCAGCAGCTTGTCGCTAGCGGACTTCCAAGAGACCCAGTACTTC,CASSLSLADFQETQYF,.,TRBV5-1,TRBJ2-5,TRBD2
TGTGCCAGCAGTTACGACAGAGGAGATACGCAGTATTTT,CASSYDRGDTQYF,.,TRBV6-6,TRBJ2-3,.
TGCAGTGCTCCGCGGGCAGCCCAAGCTTTCTTT,CSAPRAAQAFF,.,TRBV20-1,TRBJ1-1,.
TGTGCCATCAGTGAGCGACTAGCGGAGTACCAAGAGACCCAGTACTTC,CAISERLAEYQETQYF,.,TRBV10-3,TRBJ2-5,TRBD2
TGCGCCAGCAGCCAAGCGCCGAACGCCTACGAGCAGTACTTC,CASSQAPNAYEQYF,.,TRBV4-1,TRBJ2-7,.
TGTGCCAGCAGCTTGTTGGGACAGGGAACAGATACGCAGTATTTT,CASSLLGQGTDTQYF,.,TRBV5-4,TRBJ2-3,TRBD1
TGTGCCAGCAGTTTACCAGGGGAGACCCAGTACTTC,CASSLPGETQYF,.,TRBV28,TRBJ2-5,.
TGTGCCAGCTCACCACCATACAAATGGGACTTCACAGATACGCAGTATTTT,CASSPPYKWDFTDTQYF,.,TRBV18,TRBJ2-3,.
TGTGCCAGCAGTTACTCGGCAGGGACCTATGGCTACACCTTC,CASSYSAGTYGYTF,.,TRBV6-5,TRBJ1-2,.
TGTGCCAGTAGTATATACTCGGTGGGAGCCGGGGAGCTGTTTTTT,CASSIYSVGAGELFF,.,TRBV19,TRBJ2-2,.
TGCCCTGATGTACAGGGCGGCCCCTACGAGCAGTACTTC,CPDVQGGPYEQYF,.,TRBV19,TRBJ2-7,.
TGTGCCAGCTCACCACCGAGACTTATTTCCTACAATGAGCAGTTCTTC,CASSPPRLISYNEQFF,.,TRBV18,TRBJ2-1,.
TGTGCCTGGAGTGTGCGGAGGGCCGGGGAGCTGTTTTTT,CAWSVRRAGELFF,.,TRBV30,TRBJ2-2,.